This T cell receptor beta chain stems from a study of cytomegalovirus exposure and HLA in healthy donors. Looking at the study overall: An analysis done earlier identified about 120 million unique TCR beta sequences from approximately 180 million T cells.

Both 60 Vbeta primers and 13 Jbeta primers went into the PCR. Only in-frame clones appear in the TCRdb table, and some are missing; sequencing was by immunoSEQ multiplex PCR. This repertoire shows roughly 160,000 clones, approximately 80% found once; its top ten account for 1.6%. Germline assignment: CDR1 SGHDT and CDR2 YYEEEE. The V gene lost 4 bases and the J gene lost 10 bases, with 24 bases spanning the gap. The CDR3 sequence is 16 residues long. This clone was picked up one time. Input material: PBMCs. This sequence originates from a woman aged 30 to 39 in good health and CMV-seronegative. The chain combines TRBV5-6 with TRBJ2-1, with a weak D call TRBD1 (6 bases). The CDR3 loop is CASSLITLSPGGEQFF. Written as DNA, the CDR3 is TGTGCCAGCAGCCTTATCACACTTTCCCCTGGGGGCGAGCAGTTCTTC.